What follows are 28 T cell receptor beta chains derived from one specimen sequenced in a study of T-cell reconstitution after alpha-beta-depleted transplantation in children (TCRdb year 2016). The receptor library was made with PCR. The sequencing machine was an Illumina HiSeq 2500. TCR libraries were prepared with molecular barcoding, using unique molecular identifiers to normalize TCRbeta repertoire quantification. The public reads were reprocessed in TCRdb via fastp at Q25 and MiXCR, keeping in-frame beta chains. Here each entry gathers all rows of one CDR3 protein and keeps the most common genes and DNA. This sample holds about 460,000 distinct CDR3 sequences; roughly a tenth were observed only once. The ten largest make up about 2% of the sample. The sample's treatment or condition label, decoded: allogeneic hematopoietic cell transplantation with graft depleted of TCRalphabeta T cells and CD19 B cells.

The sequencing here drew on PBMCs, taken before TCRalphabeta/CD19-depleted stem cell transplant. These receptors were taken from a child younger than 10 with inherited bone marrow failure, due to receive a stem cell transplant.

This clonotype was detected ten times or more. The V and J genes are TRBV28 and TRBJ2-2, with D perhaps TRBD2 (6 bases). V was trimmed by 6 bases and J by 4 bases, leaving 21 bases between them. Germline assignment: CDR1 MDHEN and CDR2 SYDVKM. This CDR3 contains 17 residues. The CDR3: CASSPHRGARGTGELFF. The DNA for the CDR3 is TGTGCCAGCAGCCCACATCGCGGGGCGCGGGGCACCGGGGAGCTGTTTTTT.

CDR3 protein: CASAYAGGAAGELFF. CDR3 nucleotides: TGTGCCAGCGCGTACGCAGGGGGCGCGGCCGGGGAGCTGTTTTTT. The rearrangement uses TRBV4-2 and TRBJ2-2, with 8 bases lining up with TRBD1. The CDR3 totals 15 residues. CDR1 LGHNA and CDR2 YNFKEQ come from the germline V gene. V was pared by 8 bases and J by 6 bases, with 11 bases of the junction left unmatched.

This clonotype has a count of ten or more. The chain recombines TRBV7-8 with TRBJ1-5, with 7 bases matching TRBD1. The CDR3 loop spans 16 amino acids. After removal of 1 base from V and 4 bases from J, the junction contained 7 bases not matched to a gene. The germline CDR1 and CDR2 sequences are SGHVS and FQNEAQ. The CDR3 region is CASSLEFGRGNQPQHF. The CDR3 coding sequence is TGTGCCAGCAGCTTAGAATTCGGCAGGGGGAATCAGCCCCAGCATTTT.

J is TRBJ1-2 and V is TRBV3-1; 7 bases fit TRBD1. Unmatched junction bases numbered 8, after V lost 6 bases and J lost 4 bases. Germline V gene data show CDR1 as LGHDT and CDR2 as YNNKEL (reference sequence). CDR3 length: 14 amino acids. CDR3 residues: CASRPIGGGYGYTF. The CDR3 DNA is TGTGCCAGCAGACCTATAGGGGGCGGCTATGGCTACACCTTC.

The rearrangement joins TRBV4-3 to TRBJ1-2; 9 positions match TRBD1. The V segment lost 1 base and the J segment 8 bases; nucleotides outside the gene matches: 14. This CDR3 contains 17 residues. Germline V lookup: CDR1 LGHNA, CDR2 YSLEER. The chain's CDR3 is CASSQAELGQGIRGYTF. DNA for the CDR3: TGCGCCAGCAGCCAAGCCGAATTGGGACAGGGAATAAGAGGCTACACCTTC.

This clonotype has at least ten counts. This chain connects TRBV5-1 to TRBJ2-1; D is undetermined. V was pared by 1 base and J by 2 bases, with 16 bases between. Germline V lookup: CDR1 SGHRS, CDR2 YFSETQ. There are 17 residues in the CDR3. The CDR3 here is CASSLKESVTPYNEQFF. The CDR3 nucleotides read TGCGCCAGCAGCTTGAAAGAGTCGGTAACACCCTACAATGAGCAGTTCTTC. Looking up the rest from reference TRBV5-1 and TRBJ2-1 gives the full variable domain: KAGVTQTPRYLIKTRGQQVTLSCSPISGHRSVSWYQQTPGQGLQFLFEYFSETQRNKGNFPGRFSGRQFSNSRSEMNVSTLELGDSALYLCASSLKESVTPYNEQFFGPGTRLTVL.

Here the CDR3 DNA reads TGTGCCAGCAGCTTAATGAGTGGGTACGAGCAGTACTTC. Protein product: CASSLMSGYEQYF. The V and J genes are TRBV7-2 and TRBJ2-7; D is undetermined. The germline CDR1 and CDR2 sequences are SGHTA and FQGNSA. Trimming removed 2 bases at V and 4 bases at J, with 9 bases between. This CDR3 has 13 amino acids.

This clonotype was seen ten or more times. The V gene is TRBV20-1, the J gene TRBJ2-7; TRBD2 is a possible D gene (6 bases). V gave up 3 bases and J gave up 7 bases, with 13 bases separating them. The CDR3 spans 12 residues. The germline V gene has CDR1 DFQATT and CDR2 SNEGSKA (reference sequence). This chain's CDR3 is CSAREGPGEQYF. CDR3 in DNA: TGCAGTGCTAGGGAGGGGCCGGGGGAGCAGTACTTC.

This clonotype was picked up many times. The CDR3 DNA sequence: TGTGCCAGCAGTCTACAGGGGGCGGGTGAAGCTTTCTTT. Protein sequence: CASSLQGAGEAFF. The chain uses TRBV27 and TRBJ1-1; 9 positions match TRBD1. This CDR3 is 13 amino acids long. Looked up from germline, CDR1 is MNHEY and CDR2 is SMNVEV (reference sequence). Trimming at V came to 5 bases and at J to 7 bases, leaving 5 bases not matched to a gene.

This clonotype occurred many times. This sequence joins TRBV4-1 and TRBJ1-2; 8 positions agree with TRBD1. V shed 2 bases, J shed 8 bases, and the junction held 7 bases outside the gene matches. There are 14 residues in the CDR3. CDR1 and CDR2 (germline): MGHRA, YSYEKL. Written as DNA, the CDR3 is TGCGCCAGCAGCCAATTCACAGGGGGTGAGGGCTACACCTTC. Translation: CASSQFTGGEGYTF.

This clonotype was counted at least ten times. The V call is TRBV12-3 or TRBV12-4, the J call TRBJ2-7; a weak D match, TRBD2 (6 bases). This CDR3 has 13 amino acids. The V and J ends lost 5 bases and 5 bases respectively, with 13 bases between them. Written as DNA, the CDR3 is TGTGCCAGCAGTCATGGAGGGGTCCACGAGCAGTACTTC. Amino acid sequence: CASSHGGVHEQYF.

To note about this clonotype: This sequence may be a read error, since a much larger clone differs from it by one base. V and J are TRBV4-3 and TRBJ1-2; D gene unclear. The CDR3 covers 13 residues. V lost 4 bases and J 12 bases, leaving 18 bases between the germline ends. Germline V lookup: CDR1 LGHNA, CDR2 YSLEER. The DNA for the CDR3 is TGCGCCAGCAGCCTCGGCCGGTGGGCAGGCAACACCTTC. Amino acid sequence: CASSLGRWAGNTF.

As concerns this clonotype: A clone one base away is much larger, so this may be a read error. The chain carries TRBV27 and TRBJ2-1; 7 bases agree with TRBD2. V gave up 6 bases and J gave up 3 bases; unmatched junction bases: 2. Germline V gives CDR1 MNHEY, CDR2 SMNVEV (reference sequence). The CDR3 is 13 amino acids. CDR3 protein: CASRTSFYNEQFF. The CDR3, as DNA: TGTGCCAGCAGGACTAGCTTCTACAATGAGCAGTTCTTC.

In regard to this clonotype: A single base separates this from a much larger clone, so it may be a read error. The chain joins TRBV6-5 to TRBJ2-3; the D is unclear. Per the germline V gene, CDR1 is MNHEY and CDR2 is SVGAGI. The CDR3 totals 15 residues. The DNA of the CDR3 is TGTGCCAGCAGTTACTCTTCCGGGCCCACAAATACGCAGTATTTT. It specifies CASSYSSGPTNTQYF.

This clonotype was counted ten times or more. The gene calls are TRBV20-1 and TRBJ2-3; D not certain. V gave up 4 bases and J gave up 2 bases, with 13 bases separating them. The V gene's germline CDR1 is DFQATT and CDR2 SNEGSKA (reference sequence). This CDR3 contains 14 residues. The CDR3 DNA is TGCAGTGCTACCTTCCGGCGGAACACAGATACGCAGTATTTT. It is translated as CSATFRRNTDTQYF.

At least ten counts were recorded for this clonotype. CDR3: CASSNLGGSGTDTQYF. The CDR3, as DNA: TGTGCCAGCAGCAACCTAGGAGGGTCCGGCACAGATACGCAGTATTTT. V is TRBV7-9 and J is TRBJ2-3, with a tentative D call TRBD2 (6 bases). The CDR3 extends over 16 amino acids. Per the germline V gene, CDR1 is SEHNR and CDR2 is FQNEAQ (reference sequence). Trimming stripped 5 bases from V and 1 base from J, with 16 bases between.

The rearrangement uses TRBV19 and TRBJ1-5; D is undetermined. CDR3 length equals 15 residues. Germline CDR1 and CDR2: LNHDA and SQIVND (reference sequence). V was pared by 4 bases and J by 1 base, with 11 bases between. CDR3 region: CASSKVPGSNQPQHF. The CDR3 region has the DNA TGTGCCAGTAGTAAGGTTCCGGGCAGCAATCAGCCCCAGCATTTT.

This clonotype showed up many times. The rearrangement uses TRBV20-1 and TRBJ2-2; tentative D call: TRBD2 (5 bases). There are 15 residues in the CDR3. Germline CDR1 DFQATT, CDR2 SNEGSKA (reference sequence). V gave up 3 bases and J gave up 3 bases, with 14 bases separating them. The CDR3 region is CSASFTRVYTGELFF. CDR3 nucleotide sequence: TGCAGTGCTAGTTTTACTAGGGTTTACACCGGGGAGCTGTTTTTT.

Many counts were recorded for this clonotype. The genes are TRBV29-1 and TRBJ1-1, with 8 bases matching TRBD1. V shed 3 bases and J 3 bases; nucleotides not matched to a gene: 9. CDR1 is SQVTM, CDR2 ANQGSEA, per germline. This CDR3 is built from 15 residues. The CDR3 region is CSVDFLDRGDTEAFF. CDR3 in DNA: TGCAGCGTTGATTTCTTAGACAGGGGCGACACTGAAGCTTTCTTT.

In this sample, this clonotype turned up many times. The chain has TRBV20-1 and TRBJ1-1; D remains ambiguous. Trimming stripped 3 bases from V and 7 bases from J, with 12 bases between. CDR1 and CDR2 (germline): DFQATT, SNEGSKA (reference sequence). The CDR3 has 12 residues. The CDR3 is CSARSISGEAFF. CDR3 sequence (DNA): TGCAGTGCTAGGTCCATTAGCGGTGAAGCTTTCTTT.

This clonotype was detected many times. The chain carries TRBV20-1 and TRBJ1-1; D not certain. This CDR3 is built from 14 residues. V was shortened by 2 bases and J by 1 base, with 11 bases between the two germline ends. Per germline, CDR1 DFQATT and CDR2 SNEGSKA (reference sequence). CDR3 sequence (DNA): TGCAGTGCTAGAACTGGCAATCCGAACACTGAAGCTTTCTTT. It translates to CSARTGNPNTEAFF.

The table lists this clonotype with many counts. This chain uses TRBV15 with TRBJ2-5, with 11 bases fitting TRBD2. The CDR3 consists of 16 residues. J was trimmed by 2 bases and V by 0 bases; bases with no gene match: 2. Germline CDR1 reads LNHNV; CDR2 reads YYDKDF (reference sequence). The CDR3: CATSRDRTSGQETQYF. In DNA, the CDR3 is TGTGCCACCAGCAGAGATCGGACTAGCGGGCAAGAGACCCAGTACTTC.

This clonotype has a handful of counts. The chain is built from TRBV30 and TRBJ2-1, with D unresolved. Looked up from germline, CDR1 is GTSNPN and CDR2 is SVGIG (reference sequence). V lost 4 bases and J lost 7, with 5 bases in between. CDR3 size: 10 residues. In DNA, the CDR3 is TGTGCCTGGAAGGAGAATGAGCAGTTCTTC. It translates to CAWKENEQFF.

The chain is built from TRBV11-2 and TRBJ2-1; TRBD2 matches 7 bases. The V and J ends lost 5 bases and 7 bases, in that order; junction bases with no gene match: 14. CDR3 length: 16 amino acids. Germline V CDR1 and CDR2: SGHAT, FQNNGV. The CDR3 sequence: CASSTNGLERSNEQFF. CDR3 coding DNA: TGTGCCAGCAGCACCAACGGACTAGAACGGTCAAATGAGCAGTTCTTC.

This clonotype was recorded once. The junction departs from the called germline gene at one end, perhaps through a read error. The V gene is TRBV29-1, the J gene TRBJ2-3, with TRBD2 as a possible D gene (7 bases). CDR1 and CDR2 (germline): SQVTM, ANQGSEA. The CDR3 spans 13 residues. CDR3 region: CSVEDRGGGASDF. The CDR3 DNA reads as TGCAGCGTTGAAGATCGAGGGGGGGGGGCTTCGGATTTT.

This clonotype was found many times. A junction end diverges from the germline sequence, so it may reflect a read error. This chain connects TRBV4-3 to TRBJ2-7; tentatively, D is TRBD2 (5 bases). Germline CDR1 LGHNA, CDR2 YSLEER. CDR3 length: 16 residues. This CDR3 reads CSSSQDRTVISYEQYF. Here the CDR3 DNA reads TGCTCCAGCAGCCAAGATAGGACTGTGATCTCCTACGAGCAGTACTTC.

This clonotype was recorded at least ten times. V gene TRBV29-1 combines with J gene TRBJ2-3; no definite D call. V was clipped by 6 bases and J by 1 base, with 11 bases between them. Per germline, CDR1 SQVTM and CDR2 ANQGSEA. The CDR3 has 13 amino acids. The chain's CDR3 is CSVRDHRTDTQYF. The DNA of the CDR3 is TGCAGCGTCCGAGACCACCGCACAGATACGCAGTATTTT.

This chain's CDR3 is CSAEPGQGSYEQYF. The CDR3 region has the DNA TGCAGTGCTGAACCGGGACAGGGTTCCTACGAGCAGTACTTC. The chain is built from TRBV20-1 and TRBJ2-7; the match to TRBD1 covers 9 bases. CDR1 is DFQATT and CDR2 is SNEGSKA in the germline V gene (reference sequence). The CDR3 is made up of 14 amino acids. Trimming at V came to 5 bases and at J to 1 base, leaving 6 bases not matched to a gene.